These 21 T cell receptor beta chains came from one sample sequenced in a study of cytomegalovirus exposure and HLA in healthy donors. The PCR made use of 60 Vbeta and 13 Jbeta primers. Measured with immunoSEQ multiplex PCR; TCRdb has only the in-frame clones, and not every one. Of 160,000 or so clones detected, 85% appear once; the ten largest clones hold 2.3%. Sequenced material: PBMCs. These receptors were collected from a woman aged 18 to 35 in good health and CMV-seronegative.

This clone has only a few counts. The V call is TRBV27, the J call TRBJ2-5, with D uncertain. The germline V gene has CDR1 MNHEY and CDR2 SMNVEV (reference sequence). This CDR3 is 14 amino acids long. The V end was cut by 2 bases, the J end by 2 bases, with 9 bases between. Here the CDR3 reads CASSLMADQETQYF. CDR3 nucleotides: TGTGCCAGCAGTTTAATGGCGGATCAAGAGACCCAGTACTTC.

Comment on this clone: One end of the junction is discordant with germline, which a read error may explain. This chain uses TRBV28 with TRBJ2-7; the match to TRBD1 covers 7 bases. Germline assignment: CDR1 MDHEN and CDR2 SYDVKM. CDR3 length: 13 residues. CDR3 region: CASKLDRAYERYF. The CDR3 DNA sequence: TGTGCCAGCAAGCTTGACAGGGCCTACGAGCGGTACTTC.

About this clone: The germline gene is not matched at one end of the junction; a read error may be the cause. The J gene is TRBJ1-1, the V gene TRBV7-9; unclear D gene. This CDR3 region has 14 residues. Germline V gives CDR1 SEHNR, CDR2 FQNEAQ (reference sequence). The CDR3, as DNA: TGTTCCAGCAGCCCCGGGAGATTGAACACTGAAGCTTTCTTT. Encoded protein: CSSSPGRLNTEAFF. Based on the CDR3 plus reference TRBV7-9 and TRBJ1-1, the full variable domain is DTGVSQNPRHKITKRGQNVTFRCDPISEHNRLYWYRQTLGQGPEFLTYFQNEAQLEKSRLLSDRFSAERPKGSFSTLEIQRTEQGDSAMYLCSSSPGRLNTEAFFGQGTRLTVV.

The genes are TRBV30 and TRBJ1-4; the D gene is possibly TRBD1 (6 bases). Per germline, CDR1 GTSNPN and CDR2 SVGIG (reference sequence). This CDR3 has 16 residues. With 2 bases removed from V and 3 bases from J, the gap between germline ends came to 16 bases. The DNA for the CDR3 is TGTGCCTGGAGTACACGGGGCAGGGGCTCTAATGAAAAACTGTTTTTT. This encodes CAWSTRGRGSNEKLFF.

This chain uses TRBV5-1 with TRBJ2-7; 7 positions match TRBD1. Germline trimming cut 3 bases from V and 3 bases from J; bases unmatched to any gene: 12. CDR1 is SGHRS, CDR2 YFSETQ, per germline. CDR3 size: 16 residues. The CDR3 here is CASSSERSRGFYEQYF. The DNA of the CDR3 is TGCGCCAGCAGCTCGGAGAGGAGCAGGGGGTTCTACGAGCAGTACTTC.

This clone was recorded only once. The gene calls are TRBV7-2 and TRBJ1-2, with D maybe TRBD1 (5 bases). The CDR3 sequence is 15 residues long. Trimming cost V 1 base and J 3 bases, with 12 bases left between them. CDR1 and CDR2 from the germline V gene are SGHTA and FQGNSA. The DNA for the CDR3 is TGTGCCAGCAGCTTAGTTGCAGGGTTAGACTATGGCTACACCTTC. Translating it yields CASSLVAGLDYGYTF.

The chain joins TRBV15 to TRBJ2-3; weak D call: TRBD2 (6 bases). Germline CDR1 is LNHNV and CDR2 is YYDKDF (reference sequence). V was cut by 0 bases and J by 1 base, with 14 bases left in between. The CDR3 is made up of 17 amino acids. The CDR3, as DNA: TGTGCCACCAGCAGAGATCGGAGGGGAGACGGCACAGATACGCAGTATTTT. As protein: CATSRDRRGDGTDTQYF.

The chain is built from TRBV28 and TRBJ2-7; no firm D call. CDR1 is MDHEN, CDR2 SYDVKM, per germline. The V and J ends lost 4 bases and 1 base respectively, with 5 bases between them. This CDR3 region has 12 residues. CDR3 bases: TGTGCCAGCAGTTCTTTTTCCTACGAGCAGTACTTC. The encoded protein is CASSSFSYEQYF.

This rearrangement joins TRBV10-3 to TRBJ1-2, with 9 bases aligning to TRBD1. This CDR3 has 14 residues. Trimming cost V 2 bases and J 7 bases; bases outside gene matches: 5. Germline V gene lookup returns CDR1 ENHRY and CDR2 SYGVKD. The CDR3 DNA is TGTGCCATCAGTGAGCCGGACAGGGGAGGTGGCTACACCTTC. This translates into CAISEPDRGGGYTF.

The chain combines TRBV10-3 with TRBJ1-2; TRBD1 might be the D (6 bases). V was clipped by 7 bases and J by 7 bases, with 16 bases between them. CDR1 ENHRY and CDR2 SYGVKD come from the germline V gene. The CDR3 is 13 residues long. Written as DNA, the CDR3 is TGTGCCATCACCCCGGACAGAGACGGTGGCTACACCTTC. Amino acids: CAITPDRDGGYTF.

V gene TRBV7-9 combines with J gene TRBJ2-5; 13 nucleotides agree with TRBD2. The trim removed 5 bases at V and 1 base at J, leaving 4 bases unmatched. The CDR3 contains 16 residues. The V gene's germline CDR1 is SEHNR and CDR2 FQNEAQ (reference sequence). The CDR3 nucleotides read TGTGCCAGCAGCACCAGACTAGCGGGGGGCCAAGAGACCCAGTACTTC. Amino acids: CASSTRLAGGQETQYF.

This clone was detected only once. J is TRBJ1-5 and V is TRBV5-5, with 8 bases lining up with TRBD1. CDR1 and CDR2 from the germline V gene are SGHKS and YYEKEE (reference sequence). The junction had 5 bases not matched to a gene; V was cut back by 2 bases and J by 1 base. The CDR3 extends over 16 amino acids. CDR3 sequence (DNA): TGTGCCAGCAGCTTCGGGGCAGGGGGCAGCAATCAGCCCCAGCATTTT. Its protein product is CASSFGAGGSNQPQHF. The whole variable domain, remainder taken from reference TRBV5-5 and TRBJ1-5, is DAGVTQSPTHLIKTRGQQVTLRCSPISGHKSVSWYQQVLGQGPQFIFQYYEKEERGRGNFPDRFSARQFPNYSSELNVNALLLGDSALYLCASSFGAGGSNQPQHFGDGTRLSIL.

This clone showed up just a few times. The V gene is TRBV7-2, the J gene TRBJ2-3, with a tentative D call TRBD1 (6 bases). The CDR3 loop spans 15 amino acids. Trimming took off 1 base at V and 2 bases at J, with 10 bases between the two ends. Germline CDR1 is SGHTA and CDR2 is FQGNSA. CDR3 residues: CASSLGGRITDTQYF. CDR3 coding DNA: TGTGCCAGCAGCTTAGGGGGGCGTATCACAGATACGCAGTATTTT.

The chain employs TRBV11-3 and TRBJ2-2; D remains unclear. Germline CDR1 is SGHNT and CDR2 is YENEEA. V lost 4 bases and J lost 7, with 10 bases in between. This CDR3 contains 13 residues. CDR3 DNA: TGTGCCAGCAGCTCCGACATAAGCGGGGAGCTGTTTTTT. Its protein is CASSSDISGELFF.

This CDR3 reads CASSIDLAGLPFF. The CDR3, as DNA: TGTGCCAGTAGTATAGATTTGGCAGGGTTGCCGTTCTTC. The genes are TRBV19 and TRBJ2-1; TRBD1 is a possible D gene (5 bases). Germline assignment: CDR1 LNHDA and CDR2 SQIVND (reference sequence). The length of the CDR3 is 13 residues. V was pared by 0 bases and J by 15 bases, with 15 bases between.

The J gene is TRBJ2-5, the V gene TRBV28; 7 nucleotides line up with TRBD1. V was clipped by 5 bases and J by 5 bases; unmatched bases: 11. The V gene's germline CDR1 is MDHEN and CDR2 SYDVKM. The CDR3 runs 15 residues. The CDR3 reads CASSPPGVRGETQYF. The CDR3 nucleotides are TGTGCCAGCAGTCCCCCCGGGGTCAGGGGGGAGACCCAGTACTTC.

V is TRBV2 and J is TRBJ1-5; 9 nucleotides agree with TRBD1. Trimming cost V 4 bases and J 11 bases; bases outside gene matches: 9. Germline CDR1 SNHLY, CDR2 FYNNEI. The CDR3 totals 14 residues. The CDR3 reads CASSGGGQGTAQHF. CDR3 sequence (DNA): TGTGCCAGCAGTGGGGGGGGACAGGGCACGGCCCAGCATTTT.

This clone was counted between two and nine times. The chain has TRBV28 and TRBJ1-1, with D maybe TRBD1 (6 bases). CDR1 and CDR2 (germline): MDHEN, SYDVKM. The V and J ends lost 7 bases and 8 bases respectively, with 17 bases between them. The CDR3 consists of 13 residues. CDR3 in amino acids: CASTWDTGGEAFF. In DNA form, the CDR3 reads TGTGCCAGCACCTGGGACACGGGGGGCGAAGCTTTCTTT.

V is TRBV6-6 and J is TRBJ2-1; D remains ambiguous. The CDR3 loop spans 11 amino acids. V was trimmed by 6 bases and J by 5 bases, leaving 5 bases between them. Germline CDR1 MNHNY, CDR2 SVGAGI (reference sequence). CDR3: CASSPNNEQFF. CDR3 coding DNA: TGTGCCAGCAGCCCAAACAATGAGCAGTTCTTC.

The V gene is TRBV7-2, the J gene TRBJ1-4; D is possibly TRBD1 (5 bases). The ends were cut back, 4 bases at V and 8 bases at J, with 14 bases in the middle. The CDR3 totals 14 residues. Germline V lookup: CDR1 SGHTA, CDR2 FQGNSA. This CDR3 reads CASSSPGTTEKLFF. The CDR3, as DNA: TGTGCCAGCAGCTCTCCTGGGACTACGGAAAAACTGTTTTTT.

The gene calls are TRBV4-2 and TRBJ2-3; TRBD1 is a possible D gene (5 bases). V lost 0 bases, J lost 10 bases, and 14 bases lay in between. CDR3 length equals 14 residues. Germline CDR1 LGHNA, CDR2 YNFKEQ. The CDR3 region is CASSQEFGAASQYF. The CDR3, as DNA: TGTGCCAGCAGCCAAGAGTTTGGGGCCGCCTCGCAGTATTTT.